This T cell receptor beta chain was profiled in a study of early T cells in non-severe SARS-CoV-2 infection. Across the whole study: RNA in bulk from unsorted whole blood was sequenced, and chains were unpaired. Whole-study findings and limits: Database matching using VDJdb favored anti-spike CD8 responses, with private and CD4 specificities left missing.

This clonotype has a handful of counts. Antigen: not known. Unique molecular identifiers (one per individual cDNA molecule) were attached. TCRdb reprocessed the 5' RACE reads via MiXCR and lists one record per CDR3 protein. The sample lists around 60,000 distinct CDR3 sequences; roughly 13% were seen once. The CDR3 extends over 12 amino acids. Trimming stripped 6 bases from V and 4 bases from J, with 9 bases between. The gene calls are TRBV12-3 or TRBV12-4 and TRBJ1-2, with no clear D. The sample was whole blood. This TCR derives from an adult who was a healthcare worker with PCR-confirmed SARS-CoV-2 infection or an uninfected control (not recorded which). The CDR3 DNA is TGTGCCAGCAGCGCACTTGGCTATGGCTACACCTTC. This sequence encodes CASSALGYGYTF.